This TCR beta chain came from a study of T cell responses to AZD1222 COVID-19 vaccine. Some clones are missing from TCRdb's copy, which holds only in-frame ones; the method was immunoSEQ multiplex PCR. This sample has about 120,000 clones, with approximately 94% found just once. This clone was seen once. One junction end does not reproduce the germline sequence, and a read error may be involved. The receptor was derived from an adult who received the AZD1222 COVID-19 vaccine. The sequences come from peripheral blood, collected 28 days after the second AZD1222 dose.

The CDR3: CATRGASSNSSLHF. DNA for the CDR3: TGTGCCACCAGGGGGGCGTCTTCCAATTCATCCCTCCACTTT. The chain carries TRBV7-9 and TRBJ1-6, with TRBD1 matching 7 bases. The germline CDR1 and CDR2 sequences are SEHNR and FQNEAQ (reference sequence). CDR3 length: 14 amino acids.